This is a list of T cell receptor beta chains from one sample in a study of cytomegalovirus exposure and HLA in healthy donors. The table came from immunoSEQ multiplex PCR; TCRdb's copy has only in-frame clones and leaves some out. The sample carries around 70,000 clones, 94% recorded once. The sequenced material came from PBMCs. Receptors were obtained from a woman aged 18-35 years in good health and CMV-seronegative. Both conserved end residues are trimmed from each CDR3.

CDR3: ASSLGGSNTGELF
J: TRBJ2-2
V: TRBV7-9

CDR3: AWSTPPGQQYGYT
J: TRBJ1-2
V: TRBV30

CDR3: ASSDGGLNTEAF
J: TRBJ1-1
V: TRBV25-1

CDR3: ASSSRAAGPFNEQF
J: TRBJ2-1
V: TRBV7-2

CDR3: ASSFTGYTDTQY
J: TRBJ2-3
V: TRBV19

CDR3: ASSVQGLGYEQY
J: TRBJ2-7
V: TRBV6-5

CDR3: ASSFGDGGGGYT
J: TRBJ1-2
V: TRBV7-2

CDR3: ASSVAGDIQY
J: TRBJ2-4
V: TRBV11-2

CDR3: ASSHPGGSRY
J: TRBJ2-7
V: TRBV5-1

CDR3: ASSLHGQAMGTGELF
J: TRBJ2-2
V: TRBV27

CDR3: ASSLRPGDTGELF
J: TRBJ2-2
V: TRBV7-3

CDR3: ASRHRQGGAYEQY
J: TRBJ2-7
V: TRBV7-9

CDR3: ASSQSSAGWF
J: TRBJ2-1
V: TRBV7-9

CDR3: AWSRTGNQPQH
J: TRBJ1-5
V: TRBV30

CDR3: ASSLPRGTEAF
J: TRBJ1-1
V: TRBV28

CDR3: SASQAEQF
J: TRBJ2-1
V: TRBV20-1

CDR3: ASSLREVSQPQH
J: TRBJ1-5
V: TRBV7-2

CDR3: ASSGTRDQPQH
J: TRBJ1-5
V: TRBV18

CDR3: ASRRGGSNGELF
J: TRBJ2-2
V: TRBV28

CDR3: ASSHGQVNTEAF
J: TRBJ1-1
V: TRBV6-6

CDR3: ASSWDLSYEQY
J: TRBJ2-7
V: TRBV6-6

CDR3: ASSLAPGRPTTNEKLF
J: TRBJ1-4
V: TRBV7-2

CDR3: ASTRDRGAGELF
J: TRBJ2-2
V: TRBV5-1

CDR3: ASRDRMNEKLF
J: TRBJ1-4
V: TRBV6-1

CDR3: ASRARGRAGTGAMYGYT
J: TRBJ1-2
V: TRBV5-6

CDR3: AWRAQGASTEAF
J: TRBJ1-1
V: TRBV30

CDR3: ASSQDRDGYT
J: TRBJ1-2
V: TRBV5-1

CDR3: ASRRQGAYEQY
J: TRBJ2-7
V: TRBV25-1

CDR3: ASSLLGLAGEEQY
J: TRBJ2-7
V: TRBV7-3

CDR3: ASSPDRGTEAF
J: TRBJ1-1
V: TRBV18

CDR3: ASTVVAERYNEQF
J: TRBJ2-1
V: TRBV19

CDR3: ASSYGHPRETQY
J: TRBJ2-5
V: TRBV5-1

CDR3: ASSEASGGGATDTQY
J: TRBJ2-3
V: TRBV6-1

CDR3: ASSLVRNEQF
J: TRBJ2-1
V: TRBV5-6

CDR3: ASSARGNGNTIY
J: TRBJ1-3
V: TRBV11-2

CDR3: ASREAVRSYEQY
J: TRBJ2-7
V: TRBV30

CDR3: ASSTRDRGQRSPLH
J: TRBJ1-6
V: TRBV19

CDR3: ASSPSGQPNEKLF
J: TRBJ1-4
V: TRBV7-9

CDR3: ASSQEGFGAPYGYT
J: TRBJ1-2
V: TRBV14

CDR3: ASIGAGILDDTEAF
J: TRBJ1-1
V: TRBV28

CDR3: ASSVGSGAGANNEQF
J: TRBJ2-1
V: TRBV9

CDR3: ASSMVGGKRGNYGYT
J: TRBJ1-2
V: TRBV19